This TCR beta chain came from a study of response to subunit inactivated influenza vaccine. In its sample, this clonotype was seen many times. Its antigen is not known. This CDR3 is 13 amino acids long. Germline V gene sequence: CDR1 SGHTA, CDR2 FQGNSA. V lost 1 base and J 1 base, leaving 4 bases between the germline ends. Study-wide results and limits: That few new T cells are recruited by each seasonal influenza vaccination was the authors' suggestion.

TCRdb redid the calling of the RT-PCR reads with MiXCR, one entry per CDR3 protein. The sample contains roughly 500,000 distinct CDR3 sequences, approximately 16% of which appear only once. The sequence was obtained from a man in his fifties or sixties who received an inactivated influenza vaccine. The sample was CD4+ T cells sorted from PBMCs, taken approximately 25 months after vaccination. The chain links TRBV7-2 to TRBJ1-2; D is ambiguous. The CDR3 nucleotides read TGTGCCAGCAGCTTAGAGGTTAACTATGGCTACACCTTC. It codes for CASSLEVNYGYTF. The full variable domain, in which reference TRBV7-2 and TRBJ1-2 provide the parts outside the CDR3, is GAGVSQSPSNKVTEKGKDVELRCDPISGHTALYWYRQSLGQGLEFLIYFQGNSAPDKSGLPSDRFSAERTGGSVSTLTIQRTQQEDSAVYLCASSLEVNYGYTFGSGTRLTVV.